This TCR beta chain was sequenced during a study of T cells expressing NK-cell markers (dated by TCRdb to between 2020 and 2021). About the full investigation: TCR beta-chain repertoires were profiled in sorted CD3+CD56+NKG2C+, CD3+CD56+NKG2C- and CD3+CD56-NKG2C+ T-cell subsets from several donors. Among the eight sequenced donors, only one was HCMV-seronegative, while the other seven were HCMV-seropositive. Randomly selected healthy volunteers, three men and five women, were used as the eight sequenced donors. Libraries were sequenced as 2 x 150 bp reads on Illumina HiSeq 2000/2500, MiSeq or NextSeq.

To determine HCMV serostatus, a commercial ELISA kit was used to detect HCMV-specific IgG in serum. Peripheral blood mononuclear cells were isolated from blood by Ficoll density gradient centrifugation. General conclusions and limits of the study: It remained unclear whether the expanded NKG2C-expressing T cell clones were specific for HCMV antigens. In a handful of donors, the dominant CD3+CD56+NKG2C+ clonotypes were among the top 10 CD8+ clonotypes and accounted for roughly 1.0-8% of CD8+ T cells. Those dominant clonotypes were again the most abundant among CD3+CD56-NKG2C+ cells in four donors, at about 28.3-65%.

Comment on this clonotype: What this receptor recognizes is not known.

The germline V gene (reference sequence) supplies CDR1 MNHEY and CDR2 SMNVEV. Counted from cysteine to phenylalanine, this CDR3 has 15 amino acids. The coding DNA is unavailable. The reads were generated on an Illumina HiSeq 2000. 5'RACE template switching, by which a universal primer site and unique molecular identifiers were added, was used to make TCR beta cDNA libraries. cDNA synthesis was primed from the TCR beta constant segment, followed by two successive PCR amplification steps. The paper's data handling went like this. MIGEC was used to demultiplex reads and group the reads by UMI, and MiTCR was used to assemble and quantify clonotypes. To exclude erroneous sequences, any TCR cDNA sequence not supported by at least two reads was discarded. Downstream repertoire analysis used the tcR package, and clonotypes were matched across fractions by CDR3 nucleotide sequence plus V segment. Antigen specificity was annotated against VDJdb with VDJmatch, allowing one amino acid substitution in CDR3. Following reprocessing of the reads by TCRdb, the data hold one row per CDR3 protein sequence and no DNA is available. Clone size and V and J calls follow TCRdb, not the original study. This sample's clone table shows some 450,000 distinct CDR3 sequences. The ten top clones hold 7.3% of the sample.

The specimen was blood T cells: a sorted CD56 or NKG2C T cell subset, CD4+ or CD8+ T cells, or bulk PBMC T cells (not recorded which). The rearranged chain carries TRBV27 and TRBJ2-5; TCRdb selects TRBD2, and the lack of DNA leaves this call unchecked. This TCR derives from a woman between 18 and 70 years old in good health. The CDR3 here reads CASSLSWRAGETQYF.